This T cell receptor beta chain stems from a study of shared clonotypes between healthy human individuals. On this clone: Its antigen is unidentified.

Only CD45RO-negative cells positively selected for CCR7 counted as naive CD8 cells, so terminally differentiated effector memory CD45RA+ cells were excluded. Using immunoSEQ multiplex PCR, the repertoire was profiled, and TCRdb retains in-frame clones only, with some absent. Found here are about 2.2 million clones, approximately 92% of them singletons; the top ten hold about 1.6%. General study results and limits: Sample collection involved blood only; tissue repertoires are likely different. On the whole, naive subsets had larger estimated richness than memory subsets had. Unshared clonotypes carried lower generation probabilities than those common to all four donors.

This CDR3 spans 15 amino acids. The V and J ends lost 2 bases and 2 bases respectively, with 11 bases between them. Germline CDR1 SGHAT, CDR2 FQNNGV. The chain joins TRBV11-2 to TRBJ2-3; D may be TRBD2 (6 bases). The sequenced material came from naive CD8+ T cells from PBMCs. This TCR came from a man aged 18 to 35 in good health. Some clones in this sample may be carry-over from other donors' samples. In nucleotides, the CDR3 is TGTGCCAGCAGCTTAAATAGCGGAAACACAGATACGCAGTATTTT. Amino acid sequence: CASSLNSGNTDTQYF.